The 12 T cell receptor beta chains below all came from one sample that was sequenced in a study of cytomegalovirus exposure and HLA in healthy donors. The PCR ran on 60 Vbeta and 13 Jbeta primers. The method was immunoSEQ multiplex PCR; TCRdb's version includes in-frame clones alone and lacks a portion of them. The table shows 100,000 or so clones, with roughly 13% occurring only once. Material: PBMCs. The receptor set was obtained from a middle-aged man in good health and CMV-seropositive.

This clone was counted a few times. The chain recombines TRBV11-2 with TRBJ2-3; 12 positions agree with TRBD2. This CDR3 spans 15 amino acids. J gave up 4 bases and V 3 bases, and 2 bases lay outside the gene matches. Germline CDR1 is SGHAT and CDR2 is FQNNGV. The CDR3 region is CASSLTSGSADTQYF. CDR3 DNA sequence: TGTGCCAGCAGCTTGACTAGCGGGAGCGCAGATACGCAGTATTTT. The full variable domain, with the rest looked up from reference TRBV11-2 and TRBJ2-3, is EAGVAQSPRYKIIEKRQSVAFWCNPISGHATLYWYQQILGQGPKLLIQFQNNGVVDDSQLPKDRFSAERLKGVDSTLKIQPAKLEDSAVYLCASSLTSGSADTQYFGPGTRLTVL.

This clone was seen only a few times. V usage is TRBV19 and J usage is TRBJ2-6, with a weak D call TRBD1 (6 bases). The CDR3 is made up of 13 amino acids. The germline gives CDR1 LNHDA, CDR2 SQIVND (reference sequence). The germline V and J ends were trimmed by 9 bases and 4 bases, with 10 bases remaining between them. As DNA, the CDR3 is TGTGCCAGCAGGGGCGCCGGGGCCAACGTCCTGACTTTC. It codes for CASRGAGANVLTF.

This clone was picked up a small number of times. V is TRBV2 and J is TRBJ2-7, with 8 positions matching TRBD1. This CDR3 has 12 amino acids. Germline V gives CDR1 SNHLY, CDR2 FYNNEI. With 6 bases clipped from V and 7 bases from J, the junction kept 5 bases outside the gene matches. The CDR3: CASSQGAREQYF. For the CDR3, the DNA is TGTGCCAGCAGCCAGGGGGCGAGGGAGCAGTACTTC. The full variable domain, completed using reference TRBV2 and TRBJ2-7, is EPEVTQTPSHQVTQMGQEVILRCVPISNHLYFYWYRQILGQKVEFLVSFYNNEISEKSEIFDDQFSVERPDGSNFTLKIRSTKLEDSAMYFCASSQGAREQYFGPGTRLTVT.

The rearrangement uses TRBV9 and TRBJ2-1; 8 positions match TRBD2. Trimming took 2 bases from V and 10 from J; bases not matched to a gene: 5. This CDR3 is built from 13 residues. Germline loops: CDR1 SGDLS, CDR2 YYNGEE. CDR3 sequence (DNA): TGTGCCAGCAGCGTGTATATAGCGGGAGAGCAGTTCTTC. It codes for CASSVYIAGEQFF.

This clone has only a few counts. The rearrangement links TRBV4-1 to TRBJ2-3, with TRBD2 as a possible D gene (6 bases). The CDR3 has 13 residues. Germline V gene lookup returns CDR1 MGHRA and CDR2 YSYEKL. Deletions cut 7 bases from V and 4 bases from J, with 12 bases between. The CDR3 nucleotides read TGCGCCAGCACGGGAGTACATTCAGATACGCAGTATTTT. Encoded protein: CASTGVHSDTQYF.

This chain links TRBV9 with TRBJ2-5; D call uncertain. The germline CDR1 and CDR2 sequences are SGDLS and YYNGEE. The CDR3 sequence is 14 residues long. Trimming stripped 1 base from V and 2 bases from J, with 9 bases between. The CDR3 region is CASSVLAVQETQYF. The CDR3 DNA follows: TGTGCCAGCAGCGTACTGGCAGTACAAGAGACCCAGTACTTC.

This clone was seen more than once but under ten times. The chain uses TRBV11-3 and TRBJ1-1; a weak D match, TRBD1 (5 bases). Trimming removed 3 bases at V and 6 bases at J, with 8 bases between. CDR1 and CDR2 (germline): SGHNT, YENEEA. The CDR3 totals 12 residues. For the CDR3, the DNA is TGTGCCAGCAGCTTTTTCAGGGCTGAAGCTTTCTTT. Protein: CASSFFRAEAFF.

J is TRBJ2-7 and V is TRBV19, with TRBD1 identical over 7 bases. The length of the CDR3 is 15 residues. Per the germline V gene, CDR1 is LNHDA and CDR2 is SQIVND (reference sequence). V shed 5 bases and J 4 bases; nucleotides not matched to a gene: 11. The DNA of the CDR3 is TGTGCCAGTAGTTCCCCCCGGGACAGACCGTACGAGCAGTACTTC. Translating gives CASSSPRDRPYEQYF.

The genes are TRBV7-2 and TRBJ1-2, with 9 bases identical to TRBD1. The CDR3 loop spans 17 amino acids. The germline V gene has CDR1 SGHTA and CDR2 FQGNSA. With 4 bases clipped from V and 6 bases from J, the junction kept 15 bases outside the gene matches. The CDR3, as DNA: TGTGCCAGCAGCTACGGGGACAGGGTTTATCTTGGGCATGGCTACACCTTC. Translating gives CASSYGDRVYLGHGYTF.

V and J are TRBV28 and TRBJ2-2, with D possibly being TRBD1 (6 bases). The CDR3 is made up of 16 amino acids. V lost 5 bases and J 4 bases, leaving 17 bases between the germline ends. Germline V gives CDR1 MDHEN, CDR2 SYDVKM. The CDR3: CASSHRVGHITGELFF. In DNA form, the CDR3 reads TGTGCCAGCAGTCACCGGGTGGGACATATCACCGGGGAGCTGTTTTTT.

The gene calls are TRBV7-9 and TRBJ2-1; TRBD1 matches at 9 bases. This CDR3 is built from 14 residues. Germline CDR1 and CDR2: SEHNR and FQNEAQ (reference sequence). Unmatched junction bases numbered 11, after V lost 2 bases and J lost 15 bases. The CDR3, as DNA: TGTGCCAGCAGCTTATCAGAGGGACAGGGACCGCCGTTCTTC. This sequence encodes CASSLSEGQGPPFF.

The sample holds a few counts of this clone. The sample holds other DNA sequences that translate to the same CDR3. CDR3 sequence: CASSLVSGGHSHEQFF. The CDR3 bases are TGCGCCAGCAGCTTGGTGTCGGGAGGACATTCCCATGAGCAGTTCTTC. The chain combines TRBV5-1 with TRBJ2-1, with 7 bases identical to TRBD2. With 0 bases clipped from V and 8 bases from J, the junction kept 11 bases outside the gene matches. In germline, CDR1 is SGHRS, CDR2 YFSETQ. The CDR3 is made up of 16 amino acids.